This is a list of T cell receptor beta chains from one sample in a study of blood T cells in healthy people across ages. TCRdb fed the 5' RACE reads into MiXCR, producing one record per CDR3 protein. Among under 2 million distinct CDR3 sequences listed, about 31% were seen once. The sequencing input was blood. These receptors all come from a woman in her 30s in good health. The CDR3 runs from the conserved cysteine through the conserved F or W. The D gene is left open where the match is weak. Where a row states a size, it is once, few, many or the class of an expanded clone; other rows omit it.

cdr3_nt cdr3_aa v_call clone_size j_call d_call
TGTGCCAGCAGTTTAGGGGCGGGTGAAGCTTTCTTT CASSLGAGEAFF TRBV7-9 many TRBJ1-1 .
TGTGCCACCAGTGATTCAGGGAAGAATGAGCAGTACTTC CATSDSGKNEQYF TRBV24-1 . TRBJ2-7 .
TGTGCCAGCAGTTTGGGTTTCTTGACAGGGCAGAACACTGAAGCTTTCTTT CASSLGFLTGQNTEAFF TRBV6-2/TRBV6-3 . TRBJ1-1 TRBD1
TGTGCCCGCAGCTCTGGACACCTTAACTATGGCTACACCTTC CARSSGHLNYGYTF TRBV7-9 . TRBJ1-2 .
TGTGCCAGCAGCTTAGGTGCATACCAATACTCTGGGGCCAACGTCCTGACTTTC CASSLGAYQYSGANVLTF TRBV7-6 few TRBJ2-6 .
TGTGCCAGCAGCCTAGGGGTGGGCGGAGCTTTCTTT CASSLGVGGAFF TRBV7-2 few TRBJ1-1 .
TGTGCCAGCACTAGATATAGCGGTATGGGCTCCTACAATGAGCAGTACTTC CASTRYSGMGSYNEQYF TRBV11-2 . TRBJ2-7 .
TGCAGCCCCCAAGAGACCCAGTACTTC CSPQETQYF TRBV29-1 . TRBJ2-5 .
TGTGCCTGCAGCCACCATAGAGGGAGCGAGCGGCCTTCCAAGTGGTCAACCAAAAACATTCAGTACTTC CACSHHRGSERPSKWSTKNIQYF TRBV3-1 . TRBJ2-4 .
TGCAGTGCCAGACCAGGGTGGAACACTGAAGCTTTCTTT CSARPGWNTEAFF TRBV20-1 . TRBJ1-1 .
TGTGCCACCAGTCAAAGCGGAGGAGCTGAAGCTTTCTTT CATSQSGGAEAFF TRBV24-1 few TRBJ1-1 .
TGTGCCGTAAAAGGTCGGCCACACTTATATGGCTACACCTTC CAVKGRPHLYGYTF TRBV19 . TRBJ1-2 .
TGTGCCAGCAGCCAGGGGACAGGGGGTAACCTGTTTTTT CASSQGTGGNLFF TRBV11-3 once TRBJ2-2 TRBD1
TGTGCCAGCAGCCTCCTCTCGTCCTACGAGCAGTACTTC CASSLLSSYEQYF TRBV3-1 many TRBJ2-7 .
TGCGCCAGCAGCTTGGCCGGACCGGACAGGGCTCCCTACGAGCAGTACTTC CASSLAGPDRAPYEQYF TRBV5-1 . TRBJ2-7 TRBD1
TGTGCCAGCAGCTTAATGCCCTCACTTAGGAGCACAGATACGCAGTATTTT CASSLMPSLRSTDTQYF TRBV7-3 few TRBJ2-3 .
TGTGCCTGGAGTGTTCAGGAGGGGGAGACCCAGTACTTC CAWSVQEGETQYF TRBV30 . TRBJ2-5 .
TGCGCCAGCATAATAGCTTGGGCAGCGGGAGGGGCAAATGAGCAGTTCTTC CASIIAWAAGGANEQFF TRBV5-1 . TRBJ2-1 TRBD2
TGTGCCAGCAGTGACTTGGCTAGCGACGAGACCCAGTACTTC CASSDLASDETQYF TRBV2 few TRBJ2-5 .
TGTGCCAGCACGCTAGCGGGACGTTGGTGTGAGCAGTTCTTC CASTLAGRWCEQFF TRBV11-2 . TRBJ2-1 TRBD2
TGTGCCAGCAGCCACGGTAGGGGAGTAGGCTACGAGCAGTACTTC CASSHGRGVGYEQYF TRBV7-2 few TRBJ2-7 .
TGTGCCAGCAGCAAAGTTGAGGGACCGACTTATGACATTCAGTACTTC CASSKVEGPTYDIQYF TRBV21-1 few TRBJ2-4 .
TGTGCCAGCAGTTCCGCGGGGGGGCCGCTTGAGCAGTTCTTC CASSSAGGPLEQFF TRBV6-6 . TRBJ2-1 TRBD2
TGTGCCAACAGGTCGGGAGGGGGCTCCTACGAGCAGTACTTC CANRSGGGSYEQYF TRBV28 . TRBJ2-7 TRBD2
TGCAGTGCTCCCATTAGTGTGTCTGGTGAGCAGTTCTTC CSAPISVSGEQFF TRBV20-1 few TRBJ2-1 .
TGTGCCAGCTCACCGCTGGGCGGCAACAATGAGCAGTTCTTC CASSPLGGNNEQFF TRBV18 . TRBJ2-1 .
TGTACCAGCATCGGGACGGGCTATGGCTACACCTTC CTSIGTGYGYTF TRBV6-6 . TRBJ1-2 .
TGTGCCAGCAGTGAACACAGGGCGGGTTCACCCCTCCACTTT CASSEHRAGSPLHF TRBV2 few TRBJ1-6 .
TGTGCCAGCAGCCCCATGGGCAGCTATGGCTACACCTTC CASSPMGSYGYTF TRBV5-5 many TRBJ1-2 .
TGTGCCAGCAGCCAAGAAGTGGACGGACTAGGAACTCTCTACGAGCAGTACTTC CASSQEVDGLGTLYEQYF TRBV3-1 few TRBJ2-7 TRBD2
TGTGCCAGCAGTTTAGGGACAGGGGTCCCTCAGCCCCAGCATTTT CASSLGTGVPQPQHF TRBV12-3/TRBV12-4 . TRBJ1-5 TRBD1
TGTGCCAGCAGCGAGGGGTCTACTTTGGGGGAAAAACTGTTTTTT CASSEGSTLGEKLFF TRBV9 . TRBJ1-4 .
TGTGCCAGCAGTGGGGACAGGCAGGGCTACACCTTC CASSGDRQGYTF TRBV25-1 . TRBJ1-2 TRBD1